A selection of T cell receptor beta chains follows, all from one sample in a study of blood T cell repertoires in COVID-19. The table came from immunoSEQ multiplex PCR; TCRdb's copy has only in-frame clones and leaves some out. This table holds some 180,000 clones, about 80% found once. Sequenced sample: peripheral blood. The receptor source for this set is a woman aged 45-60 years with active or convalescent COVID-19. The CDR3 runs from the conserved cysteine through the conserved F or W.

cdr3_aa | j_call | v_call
CASSYTLPGQPQHF | TRBJ1-5 | TRBV6-2/TRBV6-3
CASSRRGRAFLEQFF | TRBJ2-1 | TRBV5-1
CASSQDSGSSGNTIYF | TRBJ1-3 | TRBV4-2
CASSLATGQVNKQYF | TRBJ2-7 | TRBV5-4
CASSLEVGTGAEQYF | TRBJ2-7 | TRBV5-6
CASSFSVEEFF | TRBJ2-1 | TRBV5-4
CASSSGRGTEGETQYF | TRBJ2-5 | TRBV5-1
CASSQELKGRGNTIYF | TRBJ1-3 | TRBV4-3
CASSPNPGDGYTF | TRBJ1-2 | TRBV18
CASSLRARGHTYNEQFF | TRBJ2-1 | TRBV6-2/TRBV6-3
CASSLGQGHYGYTF | TRBJ1-2 | TRBV18
CAWGLRGGSAGELFF | TRBJ2-2 | TRBV30
CASSAASTGWYNEQFF | TRBJ2-1 | TRBV6-1
CSASFTGPYSNQPQHF | TRBJ1-5 | TRBV20-1
CASSSLVTGELFF | TRBJ2-2 | TRBV6-2/TRBV6-3
CASSRQGAPGYGYTF | TRBJ1-2 | TRBV6-5
CSVVWARGQETQYF | TRBJ2-5 | TRBV29-1
CASSSGRTYEQYF | TRBJ2-7 | TRBV19
CAIGMREYSGNTIYF | TRBJ1-3 | TRBV10-3
CATRDSSNTGELFF | TRBJ2-2 | TRBV28
CASSQNGLNGEAFF | TRBJ1-1 | TRBV27
CASKRTEMQNTQYF | TRBJ2-3 | TRBV6-6
CASGLAPGFLTGELFF | TRBJ2-2 | TRBV12-5
CASRPGQGPQPQHF | TRBJ1-5 | TRBV6-5
CASGLTRDSPFSGANVLTF | TRBJ2-6 | TRBV12-5
CASSSGFTGGYSNQPQHF | TRBJ1-5 | TRBV6-2/TRBV6-3
CASRTGLAALKQYF | TRBJ2-7 | TRBV2
CASSPPRTGSWNTEAFF | TRBJ1-1 | TRBV18
CASSSSRSTDTQYF | TRBJ2-3 | TRBV7-9
CASSIGRGDTQYF | TRBJ2-3 | TRBV19
CAIILRSGANVLTF | TRBJ2-6 | TRBV6-4
CAISIGQGGSYNEQFF | TRBJ2-1 | TRBV10-3
CASSRAGGNTDTQYF | TRBJ2-3 | TRBV2
CASGVQHSGNTIYF | TRBJ1-3 | TRBV7-2
CAWIPGGGTYGYTF | TRBJ1-2 | TRBV30
CASSQTSGGATDTQYF | TRBJ2-3 | TRBV6-4
CASSGTSGANEQFF | TRBJ2-1 | TRBV18
CASSTSGSSYEQYF | TRBJ2-7 | TRBV7-2
CASSYRGYGTDRDFTYEQYF | TRBJ2-7 | TRBV27
CASSPGTGGYNEQFF | TRBJ2-1 | TRBV27
CASSLRQGGHAGYTF | TRBJ1-2 | TRBV5-6
CASSPTVQRDTEAFF | TRBJ1-1 | TRBV9
CASSFNRVRPYEQYF | TRBJ2-7 | TRBV28
CASSLAGPNYGYTF | TRBJ1-2 | TRBV7-2
CASSQKQSSGNTIYF | TRBJ1-3 | TRBV4-2
CASSPRRGHEQFF | TRBJ2-1 | TRBV6-2/TRBV6-3
CASSLESLVGRQAFF | TRBJ1-1 | TRBV27
CASSLPGQGADSPLHF | TRBJ1-6 | TRBV5-1
CASSLGSGTGTTDTQYF | TRBJ2-3 | TRBV5-4
CASRVDRGSGSPLHF | TRBJ1-6 | TRBV2
CASSLGPGQGSYEQYF | TRBJ2-7 | TRBV27
CAWSVVDSSYEQYF | TRBJ2-7 | TRBV30
CASSIRQAEETQYF | TRBJ2-5 | TRBV2
CASSLAGESYEQFF | TRBJ2-1 | TRBV28
CASSGSRDKSTDTQYF | TRBJ2-3 | TRBV9
CASQVTQSMNTEAFF | TRBJ1-1 | TRBV18
CASSSLGSGRDNEQFF | TRBJ2-1 | TRBV7-6
CASSSYGTGREAFF | TRBJ1-1 | TRBV19